This T cell receptor beta chain was retrieved from a study of long-term antiretroviral therapy in people with HIV (dated by TCRdb to between 2021 and 2024). Some background on the complete study: The earliest samples were collected approximately a decade before the 2015 WHO recommendation for immediate ART, a period when ART was typically delayed until CD4 counts fell. A retrospective serial study tested whether ART initiation and durable HIV suppression were associated with changes in peripheral blood TRB repertoire composition and diversity. A total of 150 to 200 cryopreserved PBMC samples were contributed to the cohort by 30 adults with confirmed HIV infection, with samples collected serially over a mean of roughly six years (range 1-12). About 40% of the 30 participants with HIV were female. No cross-contamination during QIAcube processing was shown when test extractions of a monoclonal T-cell line were performed alongside a few dozen polyclonal samples. Broad study findings and their caveats: Since PBMC availability was limited, sequencing covered only the TCR beta chain, with no alpha chain pairing. No data were available on ART adherence, viral resistance or therapy changes, limiting inferences about post-ART repertoire changes. Samples dated from about 2004 to 2017, and the ART regimens used may be less effective than current ones. Expanded TRB clones identified before ART initiation dominated the repertoire across all time points, though the dominance fluctuated and decreased in many PLHIV after ART. Starting ART was linked to a significant rise in TRB diversity, yet even with long-term ART the diversity remained significantly lower than in transplant donor controls. HIV repertoires had narrower CDR3 length ranges than controls, and the network structure suggested an antigen-experienced repertoire that shifted only slightly toward naive after ART. Because pre-ART samples had limited cell numbers, unsorted PBMC were profiled rather than sorted CD4+ and CD8+ T cells.

From its cysteine to its phenylalanine, the CDR3 spans 17 amino acids. This entry keeps only the CDR3 DNA: 51 bases, framed from base 1. Per the germline V gene, MDHEN is the CDR1 and SYDVKM is the CDR2. After removal of 3 bases from V and 5 bases from J, the junction retains 14 bases not matched to a gene. A word on this clone: Its specific antigen is unknown. No base qualities exist here, and no much larger clone lies one base off it.

Inclusion was restricted to participants for whom at least one PBMC sample before ART initiation and at least two post-ART samples were available. Every participant with HIV received treatment in the United States of America. Before DNA extraction, cryopreserved samples of roughly 1-10 million PBMC were thawed and washed. At the time of the earliest PBMC sample for each participant with HIV, ages ranged from about 20 to 54 years. PBMC samples were contributed by each participant from 1-4 timepoints before ART initiation and 2-8 timepoints after ART initiation, with a median of 7 samples. Serial HIV viral load, CD4+ T-cell count, ART history and demographic data were obtained for every participant. Genomic DNA was extracted from unsorted PBMC with a Qiagen kit on a QIAcube, with processing performed in batches of 12 samples. The immunoSEQ hsTCRB v3.0 assay was used at survey level resolution to sequence the TRB variable region. TRB sequencing targeted a depth of about 40,000-50,000 T-cell genomes per sample. Pooled TRB libraries were sequenced on an Illumina MiSeq with a v3 150-cycle kit. On the authors' methods: Analysis of repertoires was carried out in R inside a reproducible Nextflow workflow spanning QC, data transformation and analysis. LymphoSeq2, an R package for AIRR-Seq data exploration, was used to implement custom analyses. After excluding a handful of samples that yielded fewer than 5000 total TRB sequences, some 180 HIV repertoires remained for analysis. Among the roughly 200 retained HIV repertoires, some 60 were collected before ART initiation and more than 120 after ART initiation. Repertoires were downsampled to 5000 TRB nucleotide sequences, with summary statistics averaged over 100 downsampling iterations. The analysis kept only TRB sequences whose CDR3 regions were at least seven amino acids long. A Shannon entropy-derived clonality score and the Gini coefficient were used to measure diversity. In the repertoire networks, any two of the top 5000 CDR3 amino acid sequences were connected whenever the two sequences differed by an edit distance of one. For TRB CDR3 amino acid sequences, GLIPH2 was used to predict antigen specificity groups and MHC restriction. To flag known associations with CMV, EBV, HIV or tissue antigens, CDR3 amino acid sequences were compared against VDJdb and McPAS-TCR. Pre-ART, post-ART and control groups were compared with Wilcoxon signed-rank tests and Holm-Bonferroni correction. This is the immuneACCESS table as TCRdb keeps it, with only in-frame sequences that have V and J called. A part of the clones is gone; compared with another copy, unresolved V genes explain less than half, and the rest is unexplained. V, J and clone size derive from that table, while D and trimming were established from the DNA sequence. The sample contains around 26,000 clones, more than 75% of them found a single time. 14% of the sample goes to the ten largest clones.

The sequence joins TRBV28 to TRBJ1-1; 8 of the junction bases match TRBD1. This receptor was obtained from a man between 45 and 60 years old with HIV. The source material was unsorted PBMCs, sampled 2.9 years after starting antiretroviral therapy. CDR3 sequence: CASSLPFFRQGATEAFF. The sequenced DNA: TGTGCCAGCAGTTTGCCCTTCTTTCGGCAGGGGGCTACTGAAGCTTTCTTT.